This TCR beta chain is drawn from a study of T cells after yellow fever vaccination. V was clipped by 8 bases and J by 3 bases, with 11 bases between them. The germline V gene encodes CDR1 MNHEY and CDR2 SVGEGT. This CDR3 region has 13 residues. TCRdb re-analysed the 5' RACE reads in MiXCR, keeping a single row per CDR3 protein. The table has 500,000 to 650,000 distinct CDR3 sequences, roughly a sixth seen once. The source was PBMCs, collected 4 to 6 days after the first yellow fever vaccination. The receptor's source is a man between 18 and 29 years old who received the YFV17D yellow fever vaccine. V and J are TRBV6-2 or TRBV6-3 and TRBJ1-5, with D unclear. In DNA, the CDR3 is TGTGCCAGCGTTCAAGTCCTCAATCAGCCCCAGCATTTT. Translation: CASVQVLNQPQHF.